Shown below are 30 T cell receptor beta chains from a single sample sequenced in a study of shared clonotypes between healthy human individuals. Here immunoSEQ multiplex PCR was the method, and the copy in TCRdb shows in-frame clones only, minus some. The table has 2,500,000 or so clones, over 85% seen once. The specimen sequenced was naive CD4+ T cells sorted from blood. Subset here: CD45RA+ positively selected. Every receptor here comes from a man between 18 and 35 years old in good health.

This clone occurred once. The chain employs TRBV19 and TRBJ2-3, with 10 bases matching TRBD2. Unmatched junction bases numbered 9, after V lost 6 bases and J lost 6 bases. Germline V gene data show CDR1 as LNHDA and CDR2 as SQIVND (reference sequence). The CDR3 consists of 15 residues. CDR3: CASSRGGLAMDTQYF. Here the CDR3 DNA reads TGTGCCAGTAGCAGGGGGGGACTAGCGATGGATACGCAGTATTTT.

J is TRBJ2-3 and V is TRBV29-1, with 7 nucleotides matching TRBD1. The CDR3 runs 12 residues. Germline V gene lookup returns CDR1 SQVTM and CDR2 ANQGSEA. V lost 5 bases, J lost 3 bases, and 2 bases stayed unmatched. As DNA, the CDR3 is TGCAGCGTTCGGGACAGAACAGATACGCAGTATTTT. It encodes CSVRDRTDTQYF.

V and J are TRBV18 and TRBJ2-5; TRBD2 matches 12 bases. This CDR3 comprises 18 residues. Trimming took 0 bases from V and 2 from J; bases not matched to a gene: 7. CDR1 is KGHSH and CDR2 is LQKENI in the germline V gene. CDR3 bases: TGTGCCAGCTCACCACCGAGGGCTACTAGCGGGGGGCAAGAGACCCAGTACTTC. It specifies CASSPPRATSGGQETQYF. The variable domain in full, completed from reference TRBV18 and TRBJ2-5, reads NAGVMQNPRHLVRRRGQEARLRCSPMKGHSHVYWYRQLPEEGLKFMVYLQKENIIDESGMPKERFSAEFPKEGPSILRIQQVVRGDSAAYFCASSPPRATSGGQETQYFGPGTRLLVL.

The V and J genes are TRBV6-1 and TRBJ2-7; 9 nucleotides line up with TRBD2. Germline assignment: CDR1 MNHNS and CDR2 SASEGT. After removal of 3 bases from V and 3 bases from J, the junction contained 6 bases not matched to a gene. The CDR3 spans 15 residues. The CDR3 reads CASSETTSGNYEQYF. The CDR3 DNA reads TGTGCCAGCAGTGAGACGACTAGCGGAAACTACGAGCAGTACTTC.

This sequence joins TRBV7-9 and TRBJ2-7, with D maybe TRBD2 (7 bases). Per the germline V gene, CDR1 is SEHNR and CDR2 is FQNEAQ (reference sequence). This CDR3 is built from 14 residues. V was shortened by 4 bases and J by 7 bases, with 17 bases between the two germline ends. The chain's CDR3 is CASSSVGGPEEQYF. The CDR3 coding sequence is TGTGCCAGCAGCTCGGTGGGGGGGCCGGAAGAGCAGTACTTC.

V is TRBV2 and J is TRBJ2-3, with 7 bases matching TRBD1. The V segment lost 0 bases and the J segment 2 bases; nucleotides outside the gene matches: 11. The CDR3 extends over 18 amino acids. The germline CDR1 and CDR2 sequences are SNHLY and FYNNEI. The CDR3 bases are TGTGCCAGCAGTGAAGCGCTTCTTAAGGGGGCCGTCACAGATACGCAGTATTTT. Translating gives CASSEALLKGAVTDTQYF.

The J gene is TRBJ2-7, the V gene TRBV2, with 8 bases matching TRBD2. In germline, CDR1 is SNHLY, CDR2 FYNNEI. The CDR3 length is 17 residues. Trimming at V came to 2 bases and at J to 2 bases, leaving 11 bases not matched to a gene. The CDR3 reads CASSELGFGGEAYEQYF. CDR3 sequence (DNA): TGTGCCAGCAGTGAATTGGGATTCGGGGGGGAGGCCTACGAGCAGTACTTC. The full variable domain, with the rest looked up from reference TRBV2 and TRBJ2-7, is EPEVTQTPSHQVTQMGQEVILRCVPISNHLYFYWYRQILGQKVEFLVSFYNNEISEKSEIFDDQFSVERPDGSNFTLKIRSTKLEDSAMYFCASSELGFGGEAYEQYFGPGTRLTVT.

CDR3 amino acids: CASSLRSGGPTQYF. The CDR3 nucleotides are TGTGCCAGCAGCTTACGGTCCGGCGGACCGACCCAGTACTTC. The chain has TRBV11-3 and TRBJ2-5; D is unclear. The CDR3 has 14 residues. CDR1 and CDR2 from the germline V gene are SGHNT and YENEEA. Trimming pared 2 bases from V and 7 bases from J, leaving 14 bases between.

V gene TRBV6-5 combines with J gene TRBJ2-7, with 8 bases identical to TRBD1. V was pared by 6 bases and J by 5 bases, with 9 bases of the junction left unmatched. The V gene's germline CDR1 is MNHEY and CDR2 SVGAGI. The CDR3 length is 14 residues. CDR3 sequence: CASRRYRGSDEQYF. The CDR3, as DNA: TGTGCCAGCAGACGGTACAGGGGGAGTGACGAGCAGTACTTC.

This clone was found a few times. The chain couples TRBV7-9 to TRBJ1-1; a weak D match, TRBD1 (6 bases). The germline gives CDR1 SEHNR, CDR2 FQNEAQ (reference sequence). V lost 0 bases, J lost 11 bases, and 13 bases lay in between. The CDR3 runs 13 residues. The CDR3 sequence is CASSLATGSGAFF. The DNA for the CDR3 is TGTGCCAGCAGCTTAGCCACAGGGTCGGGGGCTTTCTTT.

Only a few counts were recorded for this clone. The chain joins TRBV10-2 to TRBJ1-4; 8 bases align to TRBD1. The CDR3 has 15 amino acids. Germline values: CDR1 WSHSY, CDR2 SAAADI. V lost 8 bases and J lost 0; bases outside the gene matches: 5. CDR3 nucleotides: TGCGCCAGCCGACAGGGGCCTACAACTAATGAAAAACTGTTTTTT. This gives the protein CASRQGPTTNEKLFF.

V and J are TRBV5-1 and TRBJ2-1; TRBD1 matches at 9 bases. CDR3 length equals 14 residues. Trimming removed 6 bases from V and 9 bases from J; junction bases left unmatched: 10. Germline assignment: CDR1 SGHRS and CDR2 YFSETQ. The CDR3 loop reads CASTQGTGFGEQFF. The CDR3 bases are TGCGCCAGCACCCAGGGGACAGGGTTTGGTGAGCAGTTCTTC.

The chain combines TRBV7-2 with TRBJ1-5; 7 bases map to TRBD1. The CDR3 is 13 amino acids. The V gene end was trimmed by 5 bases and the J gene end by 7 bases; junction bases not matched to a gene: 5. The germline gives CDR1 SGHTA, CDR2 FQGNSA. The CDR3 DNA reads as TGTGCCAGCAGCCCAGGGGGAGGCCAGCCCCAGCATTTT. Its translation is CASSPGGGQPQHF. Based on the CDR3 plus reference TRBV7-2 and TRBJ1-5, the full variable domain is GAGVSQSPSNKVTEKGKDVELRCDPISGHTALYWYRQSLGQGLEFLIYFQGNSAPDKSGLPSDRFSAERTGGSVSTLTIQRTQQEDSAVYLCASSPGGGQPQHFGDGTRLSIL.

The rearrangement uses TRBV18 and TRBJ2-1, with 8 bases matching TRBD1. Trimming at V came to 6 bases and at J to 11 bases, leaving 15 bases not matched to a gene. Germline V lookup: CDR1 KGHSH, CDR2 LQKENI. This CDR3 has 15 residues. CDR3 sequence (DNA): TGTGCCAGCTCTAACCCCATCGAACAGGGGGACAAGCAGTTCTTC. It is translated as CASSNPIEQGDKQFF.

The CDR3 protein is CASSLGTSGAAKNIQYF. CDR3 coding DNA: TGTGCCAGCAGCTTAGGGACTAGCGGAGCAGCCAAAAACATTCAGTACTTC. This chain links TRBV7-2 with TRBJ2-4; 10 bases are shared with TRBD2. Trimming removed 1 base from V and 0 bases from J; junction bases left unmatched: 3. The length of the CDR3 is 17 residues. CDR1 SGHTA and CDR2 FQGNSA come from the germline V gene.

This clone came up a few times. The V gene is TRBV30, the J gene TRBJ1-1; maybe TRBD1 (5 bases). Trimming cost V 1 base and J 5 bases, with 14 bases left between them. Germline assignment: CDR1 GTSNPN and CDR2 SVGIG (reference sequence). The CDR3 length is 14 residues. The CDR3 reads CAWSGTSSGTEAFF. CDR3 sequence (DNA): TGTGCCTGGAGTGGAACGTCCTCAGGGACTGAAGCTTTCTTT.

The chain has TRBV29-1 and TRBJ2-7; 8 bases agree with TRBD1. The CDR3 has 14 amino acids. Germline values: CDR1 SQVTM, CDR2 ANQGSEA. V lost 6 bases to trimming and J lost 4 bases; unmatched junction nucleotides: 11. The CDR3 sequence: CSVYRGSDGYEQYF. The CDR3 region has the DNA TGCAGCGTCTACAGGGGGTCCGACGGGTACGAGCAGTACTTC.

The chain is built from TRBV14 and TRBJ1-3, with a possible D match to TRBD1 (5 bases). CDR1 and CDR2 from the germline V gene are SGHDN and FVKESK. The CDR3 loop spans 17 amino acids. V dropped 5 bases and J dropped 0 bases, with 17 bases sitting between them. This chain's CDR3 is CASSFFPAGGSGNTIYF. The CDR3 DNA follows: TGTGCCAGCAGCTTCTTTCCAGCGGGGGGCTCTGGAAACACCATATATTTT.

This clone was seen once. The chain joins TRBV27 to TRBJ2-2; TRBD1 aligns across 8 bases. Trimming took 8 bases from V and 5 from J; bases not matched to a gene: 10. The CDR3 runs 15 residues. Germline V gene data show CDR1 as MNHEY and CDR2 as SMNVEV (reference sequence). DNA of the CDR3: TGTGCCAGCCGAGGACAGGGTCGGCTAACCGGGGAGCTGTTTTTT. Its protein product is CASRGQGRLTGELFF.

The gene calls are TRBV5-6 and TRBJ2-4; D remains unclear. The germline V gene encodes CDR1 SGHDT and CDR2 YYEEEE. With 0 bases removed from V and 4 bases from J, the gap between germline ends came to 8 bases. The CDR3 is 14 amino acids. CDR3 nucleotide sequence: TGTGCCAGCAGCTTGGGTGGTGCTAAAAACATTCAGTACTTC. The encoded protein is CASSLGGAKNIQYF.

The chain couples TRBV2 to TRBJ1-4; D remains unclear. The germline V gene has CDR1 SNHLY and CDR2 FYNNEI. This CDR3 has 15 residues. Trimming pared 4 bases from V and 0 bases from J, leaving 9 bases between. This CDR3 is CASSVNRATNEKLFF. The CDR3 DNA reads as TGTGCCAGCAGTGTTAACAGAGCAACTAATGAAAAACTGTTTTTT.

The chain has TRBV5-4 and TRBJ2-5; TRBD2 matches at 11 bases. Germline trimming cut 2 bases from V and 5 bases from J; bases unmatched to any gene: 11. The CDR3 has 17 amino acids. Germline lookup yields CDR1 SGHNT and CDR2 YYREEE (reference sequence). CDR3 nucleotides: TGTGCCAGCAGCTTAGGGGGTAGCGGGAGGGCCCAGGAGACCCAGTACTTC. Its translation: CASSLGGSGRAQETQYF. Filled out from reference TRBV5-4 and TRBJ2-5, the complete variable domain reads ETGVTQSPTHLIKTRGQQVTLRCSSQSGHNTVSWYQQALGQGPQFIFQYYREEENGRGNFPPRFSGLQFPNYSSELNVNALELDDSALYLCASSLGGSGRAQETQYFGPGTRLLVL.

The CDR3 DNA reads TGCGCCAGCAGTGATTGGAGGACCGGGGAGCTGTTTTTT. It codes for CASSDWRTGELFF. This chain joins TRBV10-2 and TRBJ2-2, with a tentative D call TRBD2 (5 bases). The CDR3 runs to 13 residues. V was clipped by 3 bases and J by 5 bases, with 7 bases between them. Germline CDR1 WSHSY, CDR2 SAAADI.

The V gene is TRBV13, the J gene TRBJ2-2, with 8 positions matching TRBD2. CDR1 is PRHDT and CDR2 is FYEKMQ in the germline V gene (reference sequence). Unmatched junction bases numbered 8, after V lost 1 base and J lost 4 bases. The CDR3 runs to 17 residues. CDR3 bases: TGTGCCAGCAGCTTAGTGCCGACTAGCGAGATCACCGGGGAGCTGTTTTTT. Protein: CASSLVPTSEITGELFF.

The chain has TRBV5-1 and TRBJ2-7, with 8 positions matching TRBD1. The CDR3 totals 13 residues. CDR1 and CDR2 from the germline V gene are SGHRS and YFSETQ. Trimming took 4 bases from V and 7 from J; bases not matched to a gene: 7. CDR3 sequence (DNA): TGCGCCAGCAGCCCGGGACAGGTCAAAGAGCAGTACTTC. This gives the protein CASSPGQVKEQYF.

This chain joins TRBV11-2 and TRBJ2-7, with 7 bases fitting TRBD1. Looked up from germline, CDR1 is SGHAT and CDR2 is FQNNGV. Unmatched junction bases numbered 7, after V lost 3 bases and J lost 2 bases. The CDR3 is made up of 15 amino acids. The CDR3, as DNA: TGTGCCAGCAGCTTCAACAGACAGGGACCCTACGAGCAGTACTTC. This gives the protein CASSFNRQGPYEQYF.

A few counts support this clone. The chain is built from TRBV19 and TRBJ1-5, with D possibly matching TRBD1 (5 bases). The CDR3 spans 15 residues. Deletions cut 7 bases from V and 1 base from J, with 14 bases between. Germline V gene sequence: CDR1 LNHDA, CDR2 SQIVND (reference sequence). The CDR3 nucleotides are TGTGCCAGTACAAGCAGGGATCTAAGCAATCAGCCCCAGCATTTT. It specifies CASTSRDLSNQPQHF.

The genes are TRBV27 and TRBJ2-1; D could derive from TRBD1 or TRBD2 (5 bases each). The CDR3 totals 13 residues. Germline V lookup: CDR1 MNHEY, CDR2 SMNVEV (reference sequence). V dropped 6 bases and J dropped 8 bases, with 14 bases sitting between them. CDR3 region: CASSRPVGHEQFF. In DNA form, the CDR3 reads TGTGCCAGCAGCAGACCAGTGGGACATGAGCAGTTCTTC.

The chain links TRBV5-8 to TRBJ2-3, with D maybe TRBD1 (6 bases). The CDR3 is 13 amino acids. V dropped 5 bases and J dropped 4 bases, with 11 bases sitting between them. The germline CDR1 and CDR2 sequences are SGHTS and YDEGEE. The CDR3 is CASRIQGADTQYF. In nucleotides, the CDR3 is TGTGCCAGCAGAATACAGGGCGCAGATACGCAGTATTTT.

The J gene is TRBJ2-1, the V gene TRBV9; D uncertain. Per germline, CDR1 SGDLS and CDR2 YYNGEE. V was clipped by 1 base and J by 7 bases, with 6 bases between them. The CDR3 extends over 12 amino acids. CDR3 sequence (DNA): TGTGCCAGCAGCGTAAGGTCTAATGAGCAGTTCTTC. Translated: CASSVRSNEQFF. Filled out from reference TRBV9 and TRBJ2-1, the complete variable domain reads DSGVTQTPKHLITATGQRVTLRCSPRSGDLSVYWYQQSLDQGLQFLIQYYNGEERAKGNILERFSAQQFPDLHSELNLSSLELGDSALYFCASSVRSNEQFFGPGTRLTVL.